The T cell receptor (beta chain) under discussion was sequenced for a study of blood T cell repertoires in COVID-19. Trimming pared 1 base from V and 0 bases from J, leaving 4 bases between. CDR1 and CDR2 (germline): LGHNA, YSLEER. This CDR3 is 15 amino acids long. As processed by the authors: Reference gene primer amplification gave nucleated cell count estimates. Some clones are missing from TCRdb's copy, which holds only in-frame ones; the method was immunoSEQ multiplex PCR. From that table come the V and J calls and clone size; the DNA was used to work out D and trimming. In the table there are some 240,000 clones, around 86% of which are singletons. This clone was seen only once.

The specimen sequenced was peripheral blood. The rearrangement joins TRBV4-3 to TRBJ1-6; D remains unclear. This TCR was recovered from a man aged 60-69 years who had recovered from COVID-19. The DNA of the CDR3 is TGCGCCAGCAGCCAAGTCGTCTCCTATAATTCACCCCTCCACTTT. Residues: CASSQVVSYNSPLHF.